This T cell receptor (beta chain) was captured in a study of blood T cells in healthy people across ages (dated by TCRdb to the mid-2010s). Study-wide context: In model experiments, template switching captured roughly one uniquely barcoded TCR beta cDNA molecule for every two T cells. The donors were divided into four age groups: young (average around 15 years), middle-aged (about 39), aged (roughly 66) and long-lived (roughly 88). Age-related changes in TCR beta repertoire diversity were measured in the study by deep sequencing normalized with unique cDNA molecular identifiers. The study analyzed two additional independent replicas of 1 million unique cDNA reads from the same blood draw for two donors, one aged 18 to 29 and one aged 80 or older. To avoid experimental bias, donors of different ages were spread randomly across the sequencing lanes.

Donors were 39 systemically healthy Caucasian individuals from Russia aged roughly 6 to 90 years. Approximately 10 milliliters of peripheral blood were collected from each donor into EDTA-treated Vacutainer tubes. Ficoll-Paque density-gradient centrifugation was used to isolate PBMCs, with at least 6 million obtained per sample. Total RNA was extracted from PBMCs with Trizol reagent, with at least 6 micrograms obtained per sample. The percentages of naive CD45RAhigh/CD27high T cells were determined by flow cytometry on a PBMC aliquot from every donor. The study at large found these results: Observed TCR beta diversity correlated strongly with the percentage of naive T cells measured by flow cytometry. Because donor CMV infection status was unknown, age-related changes in expanded clonotypes were potentially confounded. Compared with the aged group, more naive CD4+ T cells, fewer expanded clones and increased TCR diversity were shown by the long-lived group, suggesting age selection. Total diversity estimates from one million sequenced T cells were considered lower bounds and underestimates. Since profiling was done on bulk unsorted PBMCs, naive and antigen-experienced compartments could not be conclusively compared. As age increased, observed TCR beta diversity per million T cells dropped in a roughly linear way, and a significant reduction was already evident by age about 40.

The library relied on 5' RACE. Sequencing took place on an Illumina HiSeq 2500. A second roughly 7 to 12 cycle PCR used a sample-barcoded 5' primer and a J-beta primer mix. Each TCR beta cDNA molecule received a unique molecular identifier from a template-switch 5' adaptor carrying 12 random nucleotides. At least 3 million CDR3-containing paired-end reads were obtained from each sample. All of the RNA was converted into first-strand cDNA using the Mint cDNA synthesis kit, with a TRBC-specific oligonucleotide serving as the primer. Following uracil-DNA glycosylase treatment, all cDNA underwent a first 18-cycle PCR with the universal primers M1SS and BC2_uni_R. Per the original workflow: Each sample was normalized by randomly selecting 1 million high-quality reads, each carrying a distinct molecular identifier. Instead of being binned into consensus sequences, reads that shared molecular identifiers were thrown out. MiTCR, set to a Q25 quality threshold and the strictest error-elimination algorithm, was used for CDR3 identification, clonotype clustering and error correction. A nonparametric unseen species model using Euler transformation provided a lower-bound estimate of total TCR beta diversity. TCRdb reran the public reads through fastp at Q25 and MiXCR, keeping productive beta chains. Each entry is one CDR3 protein sequence, shown with its most common DNA and genes. Clone size and V and J calls follow TCRdb, not the original study. The sample yields fewer than 1,000,000 distinct CDR3 sequences; 40% to 50% were counted once. The ten top clones hold nearly 20% of the sample.

Trimming accounts for 5 bases at V and 0 bases at J, while the number of junction bases matched to no gene is 5. Looking up the germline V gene yields CDR1 MNHEY and CDR2 SVGEGT. The CDR3 runs 16 amino acids, cysteine and phenylalanine included. Only the CDR3 DNA stays, 48 bases, in frame from base 1. For this clonotype: The target of this receptor is not known. No base qualities exist here, and no much larger clone lies one base off it.

Sequenced sample: blood. This TCR came from a man aged 55 to 70 in good health. Recombination joined TRBV6-2 or TRBV6-3 with TRBJ2-3, with 10 bases in between that match TRBD2. The CDR3 here reads CASSAWTSGSTDTQYF. The DNA sequence is as follows: TGTGCCAGCAGTGCATGGACTAGCGGTAGCACAGATACGCAGTATTTT.